A selection of T cell receptor beta chains follows, all from one sample in a study of blood T cell repertoires in COVID-19. Measured with immunoSEQ multiplex PCR; TCRdb has only the in-frame clones, and not every one. The sample lists approximately 110,000 clones, about 93% occurring once. Source material: peripheral blood. The receptors derive from a man aged 50 or older with COVID-19, enrolled during active disease. Each CDR3 is given with its conserved first and last residue. D genes are given only for firm matches. The size field is filled for only some rows; it gives once, few, many or a size class.

V gene: TRBV19; J gene: TRBJ2-4; clone size: -; D gene: TRBD1; CDR3 DNA: TGTGCCAGTAGCGCCGAGGGGGCGAAAAACATTCAGTACTTC; CDR3 protein: CASSAEGAKNIQYF
V gene: TRBV24-1; J gene: TRBJ2-1; clone size: -; D gene: TRBD1; CDR3 DNA: TGTGCCACCAGTGCCCTGGGACAGGGGGGCTACAATGAGCAGTTCTTC; CDR3 protein: CATSALGQGGYNEQFF
V gene: TRBV19; J gene: TRBJ1-5; clone size: -; D gene: -; CDR3 DNA: TGTGCCAGTAGGATCGACAGCTTCCGTATTCAGCCCCAGCATTTT; CDR3 protein: CASRIDSFRIQPQHF
V gene: TRBV7-2; J gene: TRBJ1-2; clone size: -; D gene: -; CDR3 DNA: TGTGCCAGCAGCTTAGCAGGGGGATCTAACTATGGCTACACCTTC; CDR3 protein: CASSLAGGSNYGYTF
V gene: TRBV12-3/TRBV12-4; J gene: TRBJ2-1; clone size: -; D gene: -; CDR3 DNA: TGTGCCAGCGGGAGAAATGAGCAGTTCTTC; CDR3 protein: CASGRNEQFF
V gene: TRBV5-8; J gene: TRBJ2-6; clone size: -; D gene: -; CDR3 DNA: TGTGCCAGCAGCAACACAGGCTCTGGGGCCAACGTCCTGACTTTC; CDR3 protein: CASSNTGSGANVLTF
V gene: TRBV9; J gene: TRBJ2-3; clone size: -; D gene: TRBD1; CDR3 DNA: TGTGCCAGCAGCCCCGGGACAGGGGGCGACGATACGCAGTATTTT; CDR3 protein: CASSPGTGGDDTQYF
V gene: TRBV9; J gene: TRBJ1-1; clone size: -; D gene: TRBD1; CDR3 DNA: TGTGCCAGCAGCCCCGAGACAGGGGCGGCGGACACTGAAGCTTTCTTT; CDR3 protein: CASSPETGAADTEAFF
V gene: TRBV7-8; J gene: TRBJ2-1; clone size: -; D gene: TRBD2; CDR3 DNA: TGTGCCAGCAGTTCCGGGACTAGCGGAATTCCAGTCTACAATGAGCAGTTCTTC; CDR3 protein: CASSSGTSGIPVYNEQFF
V gene: TRBV10-3; J gene: TRBJ1-2; clone size: -; D gene: -; CDR3 DNA: TGTGCCATCGATGGGGGGTTGTATGGCTACACCTTC; CDR3 protein: CAIDGGLYGYTF
V gene: TRBV21-1; J gene: TRBJ2-1; clone size: once; D gene: -; CDR3 DNA: TGTGCCGGCCGGACAGGTCGGGATGAGCAGTTCTTC; CDR3 protein: CAGRTGRDEQFF
V gene: TRBV6-2/TRBV6-3; J gene: TRBJ2-4; clone size: -; D gene: -; CDR3 DNA: TGTGCCAGCAGTTACTCGTACGGGTTTAGCATTCAGTACTTC; CDR3 protein: CASSYSYGFSIQYF
V gene: TRBV28; J gene: TRBJ2-7; clone size: -; D gene: -; CDR3 DNA: TGTGCCACCAACTCGAGGCAGGGGAGTCGCTCCTACGAGCAGTACTTC; CDR3 protein: CATNSRQGSRSYEQYF
V gene: TRBV6-5; J gene: TRBJ1-1; clone size: -; D gene: TRBD1; CDR3 DNA: TGTGCCAGCAGGAGTAATTGGGACAGACTCGAAGCTTTCTTT; CDR3 protein: CASRSNWDRLEAFF
V gene: TRBV4-1; J gene: TRBJ2-7; clone size: -; D gene: -; CDR3 DNA: TGCGCCAGCAGCCAAGTCGCGGCTAGCTCCTACGAGCAGTACTTC; CDR3 protein: CASSQVAASSYEQYF
V gene: TRBV30; J gene: TRBJ2-1; clone size: -; D gene: TRBD2; CDR3 DNA: TGTGCCTGGACAGGGACTAGCGGGGGGTACAATGAGCAGTTCTTC; CDR3 protein: CAWTGTSGGYNEQFF
V gene: TRBV19; J gene: TRBJ1-3; clone size: -; D gene: -; CDR3 DNA: TGTGCCAGTAGTATCCCGTTCGGGATTAACTCTGGAAACACCATATATTTT; CDR3 protein: CASSIPFGINSGNTIYF
V gene: TRBV30; J gene: TRBJ1-5; clone size: -; D gene: -; CDR3 DNA: TGTGCCTGCTCGGGGTCGGGCAATCAGCCCCAGCATTTT; CDR3 protein: CACSGSGNQPQHF
V gene: TRBV7-2; J gene: TRBJ1-1; clone size: once; D gene: -; CDR3 DNA: TGTGCCAGCAGCTTAGCACCGGGACAGAACACTGAAGCTTTCTTT; CDR3 protein: CASSLAPGQNTEAFF
V gene: TRBV6-6; J gene: TRBJ1-1; clone size: -; D gene: TRBD1; CDR3 DNA: TGTGCCAGCAGTTACAGAGCCTCAGGGGGTAACACTGAAGCTTTCTTT; CDR3 protein: CASSYRASGGNTEAFF
V gene: TRBV27; J gene: TRBJ2-1; clone size: -; D gene: -; CDR3 DNA: TGTGCCAGCAGCCTTACCGAGATCGATGAGCAGTTCTTC; CDR3 protein: CASSLTEIDEQFF
V gene: TRBV5-1; J gene: TRBJ1-3; clone size: -; D gene: -; CDR3 DNA: TGCGCCAGCAGCTGGGGCACGAGGGGAAACACCATATATTTT; CDR3 protein: CASSWGTRGNTIYF
V gene: TRBV14; J gene: TRBJ2-2; clone size: -; D gene: TRBD2; CDR3 DNA: TGTGCCAGCAGCCTCGGGACTAGCGGGAGACCAGCCGGGGAGCTGTTTTTT; CDR3 protein: CASSLGTSGRPAGELFF
V gene: TRBV28; J gene: TRBJ1-5; clone size: -; D gene: -; CDR3 DNA: TGTGCCAGCAGTTTAATCGCTCGGGTCGCTAGCAATCAGCCCCAGCATTTT; CDR3 protein: CASSLIARVASNQPQHF
V gene: TRBV5-1; J gene: TRBJ2-6; clone size: few; D gene: -; CDR3 DNA: TGCGCCAGCAGCTTGGGTTCGGGAGTGGAGGGGGCCAACGTCCTGACTTTC; CDR3 protein: CASSLGSGVEGANVLTF
V gene: TRBV4-1; J gene: TRBJ2-1; clone size: -; D gene: TRBD2; CDR3 DNA: TGCGCCAGCAGCCTCAAGGGGGACAGCGGGAGGTACAATGAGCAGTTCTTC; CDR3 protein: CASSLKGDSGRYNEQFF
V gene: TRBV18; J gene: TRBJ2-6; clone size: -; D gene: -; CDR3 DNA: TGTGCCAGCTCACCAGCTCTGGGGGGCTCTGGGGCCAACGTCCTGACTTTC; CDR3 protein: CASSPALGGSGANVLTF